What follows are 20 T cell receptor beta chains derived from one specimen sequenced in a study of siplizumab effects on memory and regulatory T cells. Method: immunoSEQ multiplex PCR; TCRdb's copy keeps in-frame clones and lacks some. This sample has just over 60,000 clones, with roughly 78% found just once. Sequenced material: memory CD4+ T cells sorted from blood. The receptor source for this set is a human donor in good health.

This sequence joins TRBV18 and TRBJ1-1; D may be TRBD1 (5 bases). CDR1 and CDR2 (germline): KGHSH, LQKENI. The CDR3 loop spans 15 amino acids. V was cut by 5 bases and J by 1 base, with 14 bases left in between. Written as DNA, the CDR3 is TGTGCCAGCTCATTCGCGGGGAGGGGGAACACTGAAGCTTTCTTT. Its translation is CASSFAGRGNTEAFF. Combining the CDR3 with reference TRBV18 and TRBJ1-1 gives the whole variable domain NAGVMQNPRHLVRRRGQEARLRCSPMKGHSHVYWYRQLPEEGLKFMVYLQKENIIDESGMPKERFSAEFPKEGPSILRIQQVVRGDSAAYFCASSFAGRGNTEAFFGQGTRLTVV.

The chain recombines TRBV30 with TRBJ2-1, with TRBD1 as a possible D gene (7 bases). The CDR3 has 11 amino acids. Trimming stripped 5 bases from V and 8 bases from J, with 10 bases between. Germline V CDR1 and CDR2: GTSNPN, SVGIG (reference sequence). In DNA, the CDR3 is TGTGCCTGGGGCAGGGGGGATGAGCAGTTCTTC. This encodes CAWGRGDEQFF.

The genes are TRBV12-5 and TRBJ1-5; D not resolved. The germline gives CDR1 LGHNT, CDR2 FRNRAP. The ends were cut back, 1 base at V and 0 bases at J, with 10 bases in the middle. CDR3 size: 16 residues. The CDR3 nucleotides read TGTGCTAGTGGTTTGGCTCACGCTTATAGCAATCAGCCCCAGCATTTT. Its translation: CASGLAHAYSNQPQHF.

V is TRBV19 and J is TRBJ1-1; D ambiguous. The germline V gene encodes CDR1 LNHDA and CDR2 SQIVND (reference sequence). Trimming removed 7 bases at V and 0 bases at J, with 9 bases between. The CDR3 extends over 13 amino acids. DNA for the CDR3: TGTGCCAGTAAAGGACGAATGAACACTGAAGCTTTCTTT. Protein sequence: CASKGRMNTEAFF. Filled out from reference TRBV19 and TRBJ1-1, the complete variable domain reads DGGITQSPKYLFRKEGQNVTLSCEQNLNHDAMYWYRQDPGQGLRLIYYSQIVNDFQKGDIAEGYSVSREKKESFPLTVTSAQKNPTAFYLCASKGRMNTEAFFGQGTRLTVV.

In DNA, the CDR3 is TGTGCCAGCAGCCAACGGCAGGGGGCCGGGCAAGAGACCCAGTACTTC. This encodes CASSQRQGAGQETQYF. The chain combines TRBV11-1 with TRBJ2-5, with TRBD1 identical over 8 bases. V dropped 5 bases and J dropped 2; count of bases not matched to a gene: 10. This CDR3 has 16 residues. Germline V gene sequence: CDR1 SGHAT, CDR2 FQDESV (reference sequence).

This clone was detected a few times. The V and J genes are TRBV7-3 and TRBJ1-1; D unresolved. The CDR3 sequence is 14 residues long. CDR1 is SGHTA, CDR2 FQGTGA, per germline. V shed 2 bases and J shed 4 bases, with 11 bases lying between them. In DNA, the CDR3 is TGTGCCAGCAGCTTACGGGGAATGGGCACTGAAGCTTTCTTT. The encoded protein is CASSLRGMGTEAFF.

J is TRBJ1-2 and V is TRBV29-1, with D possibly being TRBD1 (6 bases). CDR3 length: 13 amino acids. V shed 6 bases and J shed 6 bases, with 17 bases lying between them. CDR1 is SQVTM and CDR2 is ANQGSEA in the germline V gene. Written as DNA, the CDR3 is TGCAGCGTAGCCTCTGGGGGCGCAGATGGCTACACCTTC. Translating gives CSVASGGADGYTF.

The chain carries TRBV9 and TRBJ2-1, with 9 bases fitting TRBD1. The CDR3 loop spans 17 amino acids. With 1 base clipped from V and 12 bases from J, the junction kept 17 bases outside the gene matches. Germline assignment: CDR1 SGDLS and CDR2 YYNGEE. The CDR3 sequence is CASSVNPGTGTGIVQFF. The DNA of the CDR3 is TGTGCCAGCAGCGTAAATCCAGGGACAGGGACGGGTATAGTGCAGTTCTTC.

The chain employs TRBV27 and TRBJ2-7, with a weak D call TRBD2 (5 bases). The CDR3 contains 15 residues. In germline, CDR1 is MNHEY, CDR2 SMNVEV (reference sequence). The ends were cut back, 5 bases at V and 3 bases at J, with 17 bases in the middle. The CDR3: CASSIRARGLYEQYF. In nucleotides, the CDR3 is TGTGCCAGCAGTATTCGCGCGAGAGGGCTCTACGAGCAGTACTTC.

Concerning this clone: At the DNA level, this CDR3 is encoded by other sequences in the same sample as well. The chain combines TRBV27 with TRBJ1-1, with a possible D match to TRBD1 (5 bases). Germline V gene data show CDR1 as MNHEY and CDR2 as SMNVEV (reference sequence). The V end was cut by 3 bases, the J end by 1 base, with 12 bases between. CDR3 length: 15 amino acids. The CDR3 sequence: CASSFLGTENTEAFF. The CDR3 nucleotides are TGTGCCAGCAGTTTTCTCGGGACCGAGAACACTGAAGCTTTCTTT.

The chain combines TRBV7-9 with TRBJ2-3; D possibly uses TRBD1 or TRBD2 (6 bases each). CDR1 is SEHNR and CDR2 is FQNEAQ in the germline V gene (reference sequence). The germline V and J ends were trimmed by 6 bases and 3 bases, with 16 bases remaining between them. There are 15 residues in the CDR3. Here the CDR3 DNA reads TGTGCCAGCAGAGGGGGGTGGGGTGGTACAGATACGCAGTATTTT. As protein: CASRGGWGGTDTQYF. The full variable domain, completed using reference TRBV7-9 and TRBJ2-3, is DTGVSQNPRHKITKRGQNVTFRCDPISEHNRLYWYRQTLGQGPEFLTYFQNEAQLEKSRLLSDRFSAERPKGSFSTLEIQRTEQGDSAMYLCASRGGWGGTDTQYFGPGTRLTVL.

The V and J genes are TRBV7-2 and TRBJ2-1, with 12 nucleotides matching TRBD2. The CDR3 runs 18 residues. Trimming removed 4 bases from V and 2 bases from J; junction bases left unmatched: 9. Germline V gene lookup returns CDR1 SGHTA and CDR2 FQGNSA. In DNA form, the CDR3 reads TGTGCCAGCAGCTCCTCGGTAACTAGCGGGGGGACCTACAATGAGCAGTTCTTC. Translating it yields CASSSSVTSGGTYNEQFF.

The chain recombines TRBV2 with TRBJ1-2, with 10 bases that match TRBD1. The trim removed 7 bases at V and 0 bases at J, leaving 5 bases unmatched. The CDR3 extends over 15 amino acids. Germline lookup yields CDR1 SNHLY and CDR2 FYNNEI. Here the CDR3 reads CASKDRGGTNYGYTF. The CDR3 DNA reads TGTGCCAGCAAGGACAGGGGGGGAACTAACTATGGCTACACCTTC.

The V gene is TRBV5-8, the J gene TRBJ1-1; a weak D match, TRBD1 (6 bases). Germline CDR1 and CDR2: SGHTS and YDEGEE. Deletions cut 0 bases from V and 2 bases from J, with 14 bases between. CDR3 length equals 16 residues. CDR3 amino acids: CASSLVWTAKNTEAFF. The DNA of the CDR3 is TGTGCCAGCAGCTTGGTGTGGACAGCAAAAAACACTGAAGCTTTCTTT. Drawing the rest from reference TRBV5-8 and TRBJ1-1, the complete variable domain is EAGVTQSPTHLIKTRGQQATLRCSPISGHTSVYWYQQALGLGLQFLLWYDEGEERNRGNFPPRFSGRQFPNYSSELNVNALELEDSALYLCASSLVWTAKNTEAFFGQGTRLTVV.

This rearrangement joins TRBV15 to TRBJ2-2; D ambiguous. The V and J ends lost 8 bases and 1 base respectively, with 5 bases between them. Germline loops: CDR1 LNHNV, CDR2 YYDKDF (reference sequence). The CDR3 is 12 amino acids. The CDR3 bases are TGTGCCACCCAGGAGAACACCGGGGAGCTGTTTTTT. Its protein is CATQENTGELFF.

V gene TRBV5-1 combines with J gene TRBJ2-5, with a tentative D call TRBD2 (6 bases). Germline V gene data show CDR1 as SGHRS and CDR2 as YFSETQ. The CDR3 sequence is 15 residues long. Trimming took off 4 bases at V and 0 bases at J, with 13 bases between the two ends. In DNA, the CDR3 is TGCGCCAGCAGCCCGGGGGACTTGTACCAAGAGACCCAGTACTTC. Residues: CASSPGDLYQETQYF.

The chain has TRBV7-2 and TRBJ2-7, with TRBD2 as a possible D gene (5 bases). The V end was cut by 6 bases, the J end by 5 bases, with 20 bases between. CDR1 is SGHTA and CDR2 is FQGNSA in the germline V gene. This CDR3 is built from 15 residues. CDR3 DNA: TGTGCCAGCAGAATTTCCGGGATAGGTGGCAACGAGCAGTACTTC. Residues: CASRISGIGGNEQYF.

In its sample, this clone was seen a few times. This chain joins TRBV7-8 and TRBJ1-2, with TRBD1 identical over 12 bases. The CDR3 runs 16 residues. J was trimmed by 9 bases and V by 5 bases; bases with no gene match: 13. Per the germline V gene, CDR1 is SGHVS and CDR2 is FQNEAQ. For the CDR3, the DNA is TGTGCCAGCAGCCCCCGGCGGGGACAGGGGGCGCACAGCTACACCTTC. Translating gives CASSPRRGQGAHSYTF.

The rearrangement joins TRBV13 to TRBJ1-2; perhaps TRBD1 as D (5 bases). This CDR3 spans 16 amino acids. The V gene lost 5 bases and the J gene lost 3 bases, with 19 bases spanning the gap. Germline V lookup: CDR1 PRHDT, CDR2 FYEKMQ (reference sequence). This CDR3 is CASSPGGWGSDYGYTF. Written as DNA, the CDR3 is TGTGCCAGCAGCCCCGGAGGATGGGGGTCGGACTATGGCTACACCTTC.

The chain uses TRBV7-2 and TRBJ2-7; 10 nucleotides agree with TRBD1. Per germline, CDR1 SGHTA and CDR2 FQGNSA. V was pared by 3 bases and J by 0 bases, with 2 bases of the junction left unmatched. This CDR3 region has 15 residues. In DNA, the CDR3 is TGTGCCAGCAGCTTTAGGACAGGGGGCTCCTACGAGCAGTACTTC. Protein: CASSFRTGGSYEQYF.